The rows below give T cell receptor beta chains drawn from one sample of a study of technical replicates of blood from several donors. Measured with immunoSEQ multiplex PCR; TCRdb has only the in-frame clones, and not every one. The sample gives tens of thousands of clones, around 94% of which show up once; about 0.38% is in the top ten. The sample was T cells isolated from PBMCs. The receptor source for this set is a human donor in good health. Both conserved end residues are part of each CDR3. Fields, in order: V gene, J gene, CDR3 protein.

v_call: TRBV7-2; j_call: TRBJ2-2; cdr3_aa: CASSFQRETGELFF
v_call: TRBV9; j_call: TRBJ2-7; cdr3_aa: CASSAGGKTYEQYF
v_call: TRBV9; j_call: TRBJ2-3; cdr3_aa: CASSVAGGGGTDTQYF
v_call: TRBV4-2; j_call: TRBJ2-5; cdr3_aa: CASSQVVAGQETQYF
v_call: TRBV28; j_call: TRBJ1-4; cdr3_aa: CASSLGQGNEKLFF
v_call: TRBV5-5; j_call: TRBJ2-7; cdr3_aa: CASSLGPIEEQYF
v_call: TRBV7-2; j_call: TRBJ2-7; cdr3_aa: CASSFTPGQTISYEQYF
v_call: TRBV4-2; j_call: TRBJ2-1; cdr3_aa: CASSPQGAQADEQFF
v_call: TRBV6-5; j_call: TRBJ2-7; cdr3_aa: CASSYSFPDRNEQYF
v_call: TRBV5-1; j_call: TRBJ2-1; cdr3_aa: CASSPGLLSSYNEQFF
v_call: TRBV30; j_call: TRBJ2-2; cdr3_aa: CALSSSNTGELFF
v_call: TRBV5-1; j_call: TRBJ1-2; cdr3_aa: CASSSHRVPYGYTF
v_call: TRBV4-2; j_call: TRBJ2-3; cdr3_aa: CASSQEGEGADTQYF
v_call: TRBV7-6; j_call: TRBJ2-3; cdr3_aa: CASSLDPGRTDTQYF
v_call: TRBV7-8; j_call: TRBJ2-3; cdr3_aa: CASSFRIVGQVADTQYF
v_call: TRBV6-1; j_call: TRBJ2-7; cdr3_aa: CASSRTSGSYEQYF
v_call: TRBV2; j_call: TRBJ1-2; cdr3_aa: CASRVDGSYGYTF
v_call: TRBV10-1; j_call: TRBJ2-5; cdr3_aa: CASSFSGTETQYF
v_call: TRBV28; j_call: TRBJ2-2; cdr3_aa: CASRTQGVYTGELFF
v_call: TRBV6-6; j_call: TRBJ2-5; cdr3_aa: CASSYELARETQYF
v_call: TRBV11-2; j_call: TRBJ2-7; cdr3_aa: CASSPGVSSYEQYF
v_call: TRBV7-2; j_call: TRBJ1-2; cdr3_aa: CASSSYTGQVIYGYTF
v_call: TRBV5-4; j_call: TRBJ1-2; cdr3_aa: CASSLVQQGRYGYTF
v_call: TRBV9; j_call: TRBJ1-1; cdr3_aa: CASSVIQGNTEAFF
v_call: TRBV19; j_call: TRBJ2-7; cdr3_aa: CASSLVTGIYEQYF
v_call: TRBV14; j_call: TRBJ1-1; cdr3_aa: CASSYGNTEAFF
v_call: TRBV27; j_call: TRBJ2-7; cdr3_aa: CASSARDSRYEQYF
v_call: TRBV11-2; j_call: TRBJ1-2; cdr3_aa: CASSPGRGYGYTF
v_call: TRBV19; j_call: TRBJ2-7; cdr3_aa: CASARQGINEQYF
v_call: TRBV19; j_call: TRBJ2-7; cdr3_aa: CASSIGGASYEQYF
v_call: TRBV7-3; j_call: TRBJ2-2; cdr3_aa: CASSQQTGTGELFF
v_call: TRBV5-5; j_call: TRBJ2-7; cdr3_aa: CASSPRRFEVQQYF
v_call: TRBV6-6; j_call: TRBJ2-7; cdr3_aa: CASRRTSGSGQYF
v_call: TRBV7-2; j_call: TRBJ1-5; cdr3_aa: CASSVQQGNQPQHF
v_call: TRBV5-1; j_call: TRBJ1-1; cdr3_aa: CASSLSVTGTEAFF
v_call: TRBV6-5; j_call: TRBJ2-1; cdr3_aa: CASSYRQGSSYNEQFF
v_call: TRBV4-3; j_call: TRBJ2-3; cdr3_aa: CASSLDYTDTQYF
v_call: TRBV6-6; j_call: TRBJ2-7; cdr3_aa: CASSSHSGIAAEQYF
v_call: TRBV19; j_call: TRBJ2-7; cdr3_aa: CATTSGSYEQYF
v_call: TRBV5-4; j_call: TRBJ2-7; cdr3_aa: CASSLDGWSGGGEQYF
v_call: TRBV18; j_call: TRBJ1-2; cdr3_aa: CASSYGDRATGYTF
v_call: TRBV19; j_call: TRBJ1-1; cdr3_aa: CASSIDRGSTEAFF
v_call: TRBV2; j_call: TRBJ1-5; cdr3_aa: CASNRQGNQPQHF
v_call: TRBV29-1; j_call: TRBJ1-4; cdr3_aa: CSVAVRRYGKLFF
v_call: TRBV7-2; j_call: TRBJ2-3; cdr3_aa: CASSLGGVGIDTQYF
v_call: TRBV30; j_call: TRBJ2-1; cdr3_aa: CAWSGGGWTGTSNEQFF
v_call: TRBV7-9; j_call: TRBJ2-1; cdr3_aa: CASSLIGAYDYNEQFF
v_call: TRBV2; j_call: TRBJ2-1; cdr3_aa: CASRAGTGGYNEQFF
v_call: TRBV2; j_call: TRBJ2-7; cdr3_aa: CASSEAGWTADLDYEQYF
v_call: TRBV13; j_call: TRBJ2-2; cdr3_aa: CASSPYSGRVTNTGELFF
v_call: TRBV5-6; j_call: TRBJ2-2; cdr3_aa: CASSPAGQGDTGELFF